One and the same sample provided the 18 T cell receptor beta chains below, sequenced in a study of vaccination and CD4 T cells after COVID-19. At the Johns Hopkins FTIC core, DNA taken from cultured CD4+ T cells was sequenced by way of the Oncomine TCR Beta short-read assay. TCRdb fed the PCR reads into MiXCR, producing one record per CDR3 protein. The sample carries 8,000 to 11,000 distinct CDR3 sequences, approximately 64% recorded once. Antigen specificity for these receptors is unknown. Treatment in this sample: roughly 10-day PBMC culture with coronavirus spike peptide pools or control peptides (ViraFEST assay). Sequencing was carried out using CD4+ T cells from blood, cultured in vitro. These receptors came from a human donor who had recovered from COVID-19.

The rearrangement uses TRBV30 and TRBJ1-5; 10 bases fit TRBD1. In germline, CDR1 is GTSNPN, CDR2 SVGIG (reference sequence). The V segment lost 2 bases and the J segment 6 bases; nucleotides outside the gene matches: 7. The CDR3 has 15 residues. The CDR3 region has the DNA TGTGCCTGGAGTTCTGGACAGGGGGTTTTTCAGCCCCAGCATTTT. Amino acids: CAWSSGQGVFQPQHF.

The chain has TRBV12-3 or TRBV12-4 and TRBJ1-2; 7 positions agree with TRBD1. The length of the CDR3 is 15 residues. J gave up 3 bases and V 6 bases, and 10 bases lay outside the gene matches. CDR3 nucleotides: TGTGCCAGCAGATCCTCAGGGGGGTCCGACTATGGCTACACCTTC. As protein: CASRSSGGSDYGYTF.

The rearrangement links TRBV20-1 to TRBJ1-1; possibly TRBD1 for D (5 bases). Trimming took 0 bases from V and 5 from J, leaving 10 bases between them. The V gene's germline CDR1 is DFQATT and CDR2 SNEGSKA (reference sequence). The CDR3 covers 13 residues. CDR3 amino acids: CSARDGGRTEAFF. For the CDR3, the DNA is TGCAGTGCTAGAGATGGGGGACGGACTGAAGCTTTCTTT.

The chain is built from TRBV7-2 and TRBJ1-1; D is unclear. In germline, CDR1 is SGHTA, CDR2 FQGNSA. The CDR3 contains 14 residues. The V gene lost 4 bases and the J gene lost 4 bases, with 13 bases spanning the gap. The CDR3 reads CASSSRTGATEAFF. The CDR3 nucleotides read TGTGCCAGCAGCTCCCGGACCGGAGCCACTGAAGCTTTCTTT.

This chain uses TRBV5-8 with TRBJ2-5, with TRBD2 as a possible D gene (6 bases). V was shortened by 6 bases and J by 2 bases, with 17 bases between the two germline ends. From germline, CDR1 is SGHTS and CDR2 YDEGEE. The CDR3 is 15 amino acids. The CDR3 protein is CASNSPGLTQETQYF. In DNA, the CDR3 is TGTGCCAGCAATTCACCGGGACTGACACAAGAGACCCAGTACTTC.

V usage is TRBV9 and J usage is TRBJ2-1, with 8 bases fitting TRBD2. The CDR3 covers 17 residues. The V gene's germline CDR1 is SGDLS and CDR2 YYNGEE. V lost 0 bases to trimming and J lost 3 bases; unmatched junction nucleotides: 8. CDR3 bases: TGTGCCAGCAGCGTAGCGGGGGTAGCGGGGAACTACAATGAGCAGTTCTTC. Translating gives CASSVAGVAGNYNEQFF.

CDR3 sequence reads: CASSLGTVNTEAFF. In DNA, the CDR3 is TGTGCCAGCAGTTTAGGGACAGTGAACACTGAAGCTTTCTTT. The J gene is TRBJ1-1, the V gene TRBV28, with 7 bases lining up with TRBD1. CDR3 length: 14 amino acids. Germline lookup yields CDR1 MDHEN and CDR2 SYDVKM. J gave up 0 bases and V 2 bases, and 0 bases lay outside the gene matches.

The gene calls are TRBV7-2 and TRBJ2-2; a possible D gene is TRBD2 (7 bases). Trimming removed 5 bases from V and 5 bases from J, with 15 bases in between. The CDR3 is 15 amino acids. Germline loops: CDR1 SGHTA, CDR2 FQGNSA. The CDR3 sequence: CASSQGKGGTGELFF. The CDR3, as DNA: TGTGCCAGCAGCCAGGGGAAGGGGGGGACCGGGGAGCTGTTTTTT.

The genes are TRBV6-2 or TRBV6-3 and TRBJ1-1; D is ambiguous. This CDR3 contains 13 residues. Trimming removed 7 bases at V and 6 bases at J, with 15 bases between. Germline lookup yields CDR1 MNHEY and CDR2 SVGEGT. For the CDR3, the DNA is TGTGCCAGCACCACTCGACTTCAGGCTGAAGCTTTCTTT. Its protein is CASTTRLQAEAFF.

The genes are TRBV20-1 and TRBJ1-2; D not resolved. CDR1 and CDR2 (germline): DFQATT, SNEGSKA (reference sequence). Trimming left V 5 bases short and J 4 bases short, with 14 bases between. The CDR3 loop spans 13 amino acids. This CDR3 is CSALPPSGYGYTF. The CDR3 DNA reads TGCAGTGCTCTACCCCCCTCAGGCTATGGCTACACCTTC.

The chain joins TRBV19 to TRBJ1-1; tentative D call: TRBD1 (6 bases). V lost 5 bases, J lost 0 bases, and 10 bases lay in between. The germline V gene has CDR1 LNHDA and CDR2 SQIVND (reference sequence). The CDR3 has 14 amino acids. As DNA, the CDR3 is TGTGCCAGTAGTCAGGGGACCCTGAACACTGAAGCTTTCTTT. Residues: CASSQGTLNTEAFF.

The chain uses TRBV7-2 and TRBJ1-4; 9 nucleotides align to TRBD1. J gave up 7 bases and V 8 bases, and 11 bases lay outside the gene matches. This CDR3 contains 15 residues. The V gene's germline CDR1 is SGHTA and CDR2 FQGNSA. The CDR3 DNA reads as TGTGCCAGCGCAATTTACAGGGGGCCTGGTGAAAAACTGTTTTTT. Its protein is CASAIYRGPGEKLFF.

This chain joins TRBV7-3 and TRBJ2-3; D not resolved. The CDR3 sequence is 16 residues long. With 2 bases removed from V and 3 bases from J, the gap between germline ends came to 15 bases. Germline V gene lookup returns CDR1 SGHTA and CDR2 FQGTGA. For the CDR3, the DNA is TGTGCCAGCAGCTTACCCTGGCAAGGATTGACAGATACGCAGTATTTT. Translating it yields CASSLPWQGLTDTQYF.

This chain links TRBV7-3 with TRBJ2-1, with TRBD2 matching over 8 bases. The CDR3 totals 16 residues. Losses at the gene ends were 0 bases for V and 4 bases for J; bases not matched to a gene: 5. Germline V gives CDR1 SGHTA, CDR2 FQGTGA. CDR3 residues: CASSLTLRGRYNEQFF. CDR3 sequence (DNA): TGTGCCAGCAGCTTAACGCTGCGCGGGAGGTACAATGAGCAGTTCTTC.

This chain links TRBV7-9 with TRBJ2-1; tentative D call: TRBD2 (6 bases). CDR1 is SEHNR and CDR2 is FQNEAQ in the germline V gene (reference sequence). There are 13 residues in the CDR3. V lost 5 bases and J 4 bases, leaving 9 bases between the germline ends. CDR3: CASSPRGYNEQFF. DNA for the CDR3: TGTGCCAGCAGCCCTCGGGGGTACAATGAGCAGTTCTTC.

This clonotype showed up just a few times. V gene TRBV10-3 combines with J gene TRBJ2-5, with 9 bases matching TRBD1. V trimming: 10 bases; J trimming: 5 bases; junction bases outside the gene matches: 14. The CDR3 covers 15 residues. Germline V gene data show CDR1 as ENHRY and CDR2 as SYGVKD. The CDR3 DNA is TGTGCCAGCACCCCCGGGGGACAGGGCTGGGAGACCCAGTACTTC. It encodes CASTPGGQGWETQYF.

This clonotype was detected a few times. The rearrangement joins TRBV19 to TRBJ1-2, with TRBD1 matching 8 bases. V shed 6 bases, J shed 2 bases, and the junction held 11 bases outside the gene matches. Germline CDR1 is LNHDA and CDR2 is SQIVND (reference sequence). The CDR3 consists of 16 residues. As DNA, the CDR3 is TGTGCCAGTAGGATTCTCGGACAGGGAAAGAACTATGGCTACACCTTC. As protein: CASRILGQGKNYGYTF.

The chain carries TRBV6-2 or TRBV6-3 and TRBJ1-3; D gene uncertain. The germline CDR1 and CDR2 sequences are MNHEY and SVGEGT. The CDR3 has 12 residues. Trimming took off 2 bases at V and 2 bases at J, with 1 base between the two ends. The DNA for the CDR3 is TGTGCCAGCAGTTACCCTGGAAACACCATATATTTT. It encodes CASSYPGNTIYF.